This T cell receptor beta chain was sequenced during a study of Graves' ophthalmopathy and Graves' hyperthyroidism. This clonotype was recorded at least ten times. Amplification targeted the TCR beta CDR3 regions, with RNA transcripts as the source material. HTBI-primed first-round RT-PCR preceded second-round multiplex PCR. TCRdb fed the multiplex PCR reads into MiXCR, producing one record per CDR3 protein. The profile shows 400,000 to 450,000 distinct CDR3 sequences, around 20% of them singletons. With 7 bases removed from V and 1 base from J, the gap between germline ends came to 6 bases. The CDR3 has 13 residues. Germline V gives CDR1 SGDLS, CDR2 YYNGEE. As diagnostic evidence, clinical symptoms, serum thyroxine, TRAb, thyroid ultrasound and orbital computed tomography were relied upon.

Sequencing input: peripheral blood. The V gene is TRBV9, the J gene TRBJ2-6; D uncertain. This TCR came from a woman between 18 and 30 years old with stable Graves' hyperthyroidism. CDR3: CASQASGANVLTF. The CDR3 nucleotides are TGTGCCAGCCAGGCATCTGGGGCCAACGTCCTGACTTTC.